Shown below are 24 T cell receptor beta chains from a single sample sequenced in a study of radiotherapy plus CTLA-4 blockade in lung cancer. Assay used: immunoSEQ multiplex PCR; TCRdb lists only in-frame clones, some missing. The repertoire holds about 67,000 clones, with approximately 76% as singletons. Sequencing was performed on peripheral blood, taken from a patient treated with radiotherapy plus ipilimumab. These receptors all stem from a human donor with non-small cell lung cancer whose response to radiotherapy plus ipilimumab could not be evaluated. Some clones in this sample may be carry-over from other donors' samples.

The chain couples TRBV6-5 to TRBJ2-7; perhaps TRBD1 as D (6 bases). The germline V and J ends were trimmed by 6 bases and 5 bases, with 14 bases remaining between them. The CDR3 is 13 residues long. CDR1 is MNHEY, CDR2 SVGAGI, per germline. CDR3 bases: TGTGCCAGCAGCCCAGGGGCCTGGGACGAGCAGTACTTC. It translates to CASSPGAWDEQYF.

V usage is TRBV11-1 and J usage is TRBJ2-7; D might be TRBD2 (5 bases). V lost 3 bases to trimming and J lost 2 bases, with 14 bases between them. The CDR3 extends over 15 amino acids. Germline V gene lookup returns CDR1 SGHAT and CDR2 FQDESV (reference sequence). Written as DNA, the CDR3 is TGTGCCAGCAGCTTCGGGATAAGGAGGACCTACGAGCAGTACTTC. Its translation: CASSFGIRRTYEQYF.

The chain carries TRBV5-1 and TRBJ2-3; 8 nucleotides agree with TRBD1. V shed 0 bases, J shed 3 bases, and the junction held 9 bases outside the gene matches. Germline V gene lookup returns CDR1 SGHRS and CDR2 YFSETQ. The CDR3 runs to 17 residues. The DNA for the CDR3 is TGCGCCAGCAGCTTGGCCAACGGGACAGGTGGGACAGATACGCAGTATTTT. It yields the protein CASSLANGTGGTDTQYF.

There are a few counts of this clone. The J gene is TRBJ1-2, the V gene TRBV6-5, with 8 bases that match TRBD1. Unmatched junction bases numbered 9, after V lost 7 bases and J lost 2 bases. The CDR3 is 15 residues long. CDR1 is MNHEY and CDR2 is SVGAGI in the germline V gene. The CDR3 is CASTQRDRQNYGYTF. The CDR3 nucleotides read TGTGCCAGCACCCAAAGGGACAGGCAAAACTATGGCTACACCTTC.

This clone has just a few counts. The rearrangement links TRBV28 to TRBJ2-1; D unresolved. V lost 3 bases and J lost 10, with 16 bases in between. The CDR3 is 14 amino acids. Germline CDR1 is MDHEN and CDR2 is SYDVKM. The CDR3 DNA sequence: TGTGCCAGCAGTTTCGAGTTGACTTCGCTGGAGCAGTTCTTC. Protein product: CASSFELTSLEQFF.

This chain joins TRBV6-5 and TRBJ1-1, with D perhaps matching TRBD1 (5 bases). Trimming removed 6 bases at V and 2 bases at J, with 16 bases between. The CDR3 has 15 amino acids. Germline CDR1 and CDR2: MNHEY and SVGAGI. The CDR3, as DNA: TGTGCCAGCAGGTACCTACAGGAGGGAAACACTGAAGCTTTCTTT. It encodes CASRYLQEGNTEAFF.

The rearrangement joins TRBV5-5 to TRBJ2-5; 12 bases fit TRBD1. This CDR3 has 17 residues. Trimming cost V 0 bases and J 4 bases; bases outside gene matches: 7. Germline CDR1 SGHKS, CDR2 YYEKEE (reference sequence). For the CDR3, the DNA is TGTGCCAGCAGCTTGGCTGCCGGGACAGGGGGCCGAGAGACCCAGTACTTC. It yields the protein CASSLAAGTGGRETQYF.

This clone came up once. The chain combines TRBV5-6 with TRBJ2-5, with D possibly being TRBD1 (6 bases). Germline values: CDR1 SGHDT, CDR2 YYEEEE. CDR3 size: 14 residues. Trimming pared 4 bases from V and 4 bases from J, leaving 14 bases between. The CDR3 here is CASSATGFGETQYF. The CDR3 coding sequence is TGTGCCAGCAGCGCTACAGGGTTCGGAGAGACCCAGTACTTC.

The chain has TRBV5-1 and TRBJ2-7, with a weak D call TRBD1 (6 bases). V was trimmed by 1 base and J by 2 bases, leaving 10 bases between them. Germline CDR1 and CDR2: SGHRS and YFSETQ. This CDR3 is built from 14 residues. The CDR3 loop is CASSLSGGPYEQYF. The CDR3 nucleotides read TGCGCCAGCAGCTTGAGTGGGGGCCCCTACGAGCAGTACTTC.

A few counts support this clone. V and J are TRBV29-1 and TRBJ2-1; possible D gene TRBD1, 6 bases. Per germline, CDR1 SQVTM and CDR2 ANQGSEA. V was trimmed by 4 bases and J by 7 bases, leaving 14 bases between them. This CDR3 has 13 residues. The CDR3 here is CSVGHRATNEQFF. CDR3 nucleotide sequence: TGCAGCGTTGGACACAGGGCGACAAATGAGCAGTTCTTC.

The chain carries TRBV9 and TRBJ2-1; perhaps TRBD2 as D (7 bases). The CDR3 spans 13 residues. Germline CDR1 and CDR2: SGDLS and YYNGEE. Trimming left V 0 bases short and J 8 bases short, with 9 bases between. CDR3 region: CASSVGGGDEQFF. The CDR3 DNA follows: TGTGCCAGCAGCGTAGGGGGGGGCGATGAGCAGTTCTTC.

This clone was picked up a small number of times. The genes are TRBV28 and TRBJ2-7; D gene ambiguous. V was pared by 5 bases and J by 5 bases, with 10 bases between. The CDR3 extends over 12 amino acids. Germline assignment: CDR1 MDHEN and CDR2 SYDVKM. CDR3 in DNA: TGTGCCAGCAGTGGCCCCAGCGACGAGCAGTACTTC. It encodes CASSGPSDEQYF.

The chain combines TRBV10-3 with TRBJ2-2; the match to TRBD1 covers 8 bases. The trim removed 11 bases at V and 7 bases at J, leaving 12 bases unmatched. The CDR3 length is 14 residues. Germline CDR1 ENHRY, CDR2 SYGVKD. The CDR3 loop reads CAARQGANGGELFF. CDR3 bases: TGTGCCGCGAGGCAGGGGGCTAATGGCGGGGAGCTGTTTTTT.

The chain employs TRBV14 and TRBJ2-7; D possibly corresponds to TRBD1 (6 bases). Trimming pared 0 bases from V and 0 bases from J, leaving 12 bases between. CDR1 and CDR2 (germline): SGHDN, FVKESK. The CDR3 covers 16 residues. CDR3 protein: CASSQEDSRSSYEQYF. CDR3 nucleotide sequence: TGTGCCAGCAGCCAAGAGGACAGCCGGAGCTCCTACGAGCAGTACTTC.

This sequence joins TRBV6-5 and TRBJ2-7; D ambiguous. The germline V gene encodes CDR1 MNHEY and CDR2 SVGAGI. V was trimmed by 6 bases and J by 3 bases, leaving 15 bases between them. The CDR3 contains 14 residues. CDR3 amino acids: CASSPADGRYEQYF. CDR3 sequence (DNA): TGTGCCAGCAGCCCTGCAGATGGGCGCTACGAGCAGTACTTC.

The chain carries TRBV2 and TRBJ2-1, with 16 bases identical to TRBD2. After removal of 6 bases from V and 1 base from J, the junction contained 3 bases not matched to a gene. The CDR3 sequence is 17 residues long. Germline V gives CDR1 SNHLY, CDR2 FYNNEI. The CDR3: CASRGLAGGPSYNEQFF. CDR3 coding DNA: TGTGCCAGCAGGGGACTAGCGGGGGGGCCTTCCTACAATGAGCAGTTCTTC.

The DNA for the CDR3 is TGTGCCAGCAGCTTACGGAGGAACACTGAAGCTTTCTTT. This sequence encodes CASSLRRNTEAFF. The chain joins TRBV7-8 to TRBJ1-1; D remains ambiguous. Germline values: CDR1 SGHVS, CDR2 FQNEAQ. The CDR3 runs 13 residues. With 2 bases removed from V and 1 base from J, the gap between germline ends came to 5 bases.

The chain carries TRBV28 and TRBJ2-5; D is unresolved. V lost 3 bases and J 5 bases, leaving 10 bases between the germline ends. Germline-derived CDR1 and CDR2 are MDHEN and SYDVKM. The CDR3 runs 13 residues. This chain's CDR3 is CASSFYVSETQYF. CDR3 sequence (DNA): TGTGCCAGCAGTTTTTATGTCTCGGAGACCCAGTACTTC.

This chain joins TRBV30 and TRBJ2-6; D is unresolved. Germline CDR1 and CDR2: GTSNPN and SVGIG (reference sequence). Trimming pared 0 bases from V and 0 bases from J, leaving 3 bases between. This CDR3 has 14 residues. In DNA, the CDR3 is TGTGCCTGGAGTGTTCTCTCTGGGGCCAACGTCCTGACTTTC. Protein sequence: CAWSVLSGANVLTF. Supplemented by reference TRBV30 and TRBJ2-6, the full variable domain reads SQTIHQWPATLVQPVGSPLSLECTVEGTSNPNLYWYRQAAGRGLQLLFYSVGIGQISSEVPQNLSASRPQDRQFILSSKKLLLSDSGFYLCAWSVLSGANVLTFGAGSRLTVL.

The V call is TRBV18, the J call TRBJ2-7, with 7 bases matching TRBD2. This CDR3 spans 12 amino acids. Germline V gives CDR1 KGHSH, CDR2 LQKENI. The CDR3 is CAAGRTNYEQYF. The DNA of the CDR3 is TGTGCAGCGGGACGGACCAACTACGAGCAGTACTTC.

J is TRBJ2-2 and V is TRBV11-2, with TRBD2 matching 9 bases. The CDR3 is made up of 16 amino acids. V gave up 5 bases and J gave up 7 bases; unmatched junction bases: 11. From germline, CDR1 is SGHAT and CDR2 FQNNGV. The CDR3 region is CASSLWRGGGGGELFF. Written as DNA, the CDR3 is TGTGCCAGCAGCCTTTGGCGGGGGGGAGGAGGCGGGGAGCTGTTTTTT.

This chain joins TRBV5-4 and TRBJ1-6; 8 positions agree with TRBD1. The germline V gene has CDR1 SGHNT and CDR2 YYREEE (reference sequence). V trimming: 4 bases; J trimming: 7 bases; junction bases outside the gene matches: 7. The CDR3 sequence is 15 residues long. CDR3 DNA sequence: TGTGCCAGCAGCCCGGACAGGGTTGGCAATTCACCCCTCCACTTT. Translation gives CASSPDRVGNSPLHF.

The CDR3 loop reads CASAQPEPNYGYTF. The DNA of the CDR3 is TGTGCCAGTGCACAACCTGAACCAAACTATGGCTACACCTTC. The chain has TRBV28 and TRBJ1-2, with no clear D. CDR1 is MDHEN, CDR2 SYDVKM, per germline. V lost 9 bases to trimming and J lost 2 bases, with 16 bases between them. The CDR3 totals 14 residues.

This chain uses TRBV7-9 with TRBJ1-5, with D possibly TRBD1 on 5 matching bases. V was trimmed by 3 bases and J by 5 bases, leaving 8 bases between them. CDR3 length equals 13 residues. Germline V gives CDR1 SEHNR, CDR2 FQNEAQ (reference sequence). CDR3 DNA: TGTGCCAGCAGCTTCGGGGGGGATCAGCCCCAGCATTTT. Its translation is CASSFGGDQPQHF.